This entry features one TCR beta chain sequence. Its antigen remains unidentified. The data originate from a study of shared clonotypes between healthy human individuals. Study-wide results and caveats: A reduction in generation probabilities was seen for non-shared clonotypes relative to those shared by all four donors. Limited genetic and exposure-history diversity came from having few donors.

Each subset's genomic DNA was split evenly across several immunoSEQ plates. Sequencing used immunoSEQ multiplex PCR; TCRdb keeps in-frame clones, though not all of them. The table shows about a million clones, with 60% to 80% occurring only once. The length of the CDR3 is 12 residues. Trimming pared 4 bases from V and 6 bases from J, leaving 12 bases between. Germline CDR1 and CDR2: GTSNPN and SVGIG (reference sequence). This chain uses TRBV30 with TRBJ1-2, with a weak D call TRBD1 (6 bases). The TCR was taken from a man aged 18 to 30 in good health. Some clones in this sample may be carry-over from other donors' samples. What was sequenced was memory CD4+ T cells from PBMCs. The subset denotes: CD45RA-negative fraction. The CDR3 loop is CAWNTGFDGYTF. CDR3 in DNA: TGTGCCTGGAACACAGGGTTTGATGGCTACACCTTC. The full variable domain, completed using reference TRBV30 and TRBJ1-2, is SQTIHQWPATLVQPVGSPLSLECTVEGTSNPNLYWYRQAAGRGLQLLFYSVGIGQISSEVPQNLSASRPQDRQFILSSKKLLLSDSGFYLCAWNTGFDGYTFGSGTRLTVV.